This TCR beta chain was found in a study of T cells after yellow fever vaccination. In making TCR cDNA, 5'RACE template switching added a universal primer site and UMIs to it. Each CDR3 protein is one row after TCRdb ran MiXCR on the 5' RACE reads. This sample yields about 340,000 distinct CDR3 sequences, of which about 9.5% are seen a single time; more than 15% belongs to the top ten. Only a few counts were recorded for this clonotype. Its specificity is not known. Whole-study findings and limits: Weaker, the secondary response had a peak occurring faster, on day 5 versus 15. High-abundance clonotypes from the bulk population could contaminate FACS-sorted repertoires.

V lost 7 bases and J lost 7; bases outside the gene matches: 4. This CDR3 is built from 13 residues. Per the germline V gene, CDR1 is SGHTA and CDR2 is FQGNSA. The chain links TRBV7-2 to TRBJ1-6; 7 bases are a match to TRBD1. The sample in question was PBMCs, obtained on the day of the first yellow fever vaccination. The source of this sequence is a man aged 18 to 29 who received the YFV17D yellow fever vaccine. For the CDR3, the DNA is TGTGCCAGCAACGACAGGGTAAATTCACCCCTCCACTTT. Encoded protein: CASNDRVNSPLHF.